The 12 T cell receptor beta chains listed next were all sequenced from one sample in a study of blood T cell repertoires in COVID-19. The table came from immunoSEQ multiplex PCR; TCRdb's copy has only in-frame clones and leaves some out. This table holds some 290,000 clones, about 90% found once. Sequencing used peripheral blood. Receptors were obtained from a woman between 50 and 59 years old who had recovered from COVID-19.

The chain is built from TRBV5-6 and TRBJ2-1; D might be TRBD1 (5 bases). This CDR3 has 15 residues. Trimming shortened V by 6 bases and J by 0 bases, and 13 bases separated the two germline ends. Germline CDR1 is SGHDT and CDR2 is YYEEEE. The CDR3 DNA sequence: TGTGCCAGCAACAGGATACTAAGCTCCTACAATGAGCAGTTCTTC. Its protein is CASNRILSSYNEQFF.

The V gene is TRBV27, the J gene TRBJ1-1; the match to TRBD1 covers 8 bases. Trimming cost V 7 bases and J 5 bases; bases outside gene matches: 6. Per germline, CDR1 MNHEY and CDR2 SMNVEV (reference sequence). CDR3 length: 13 amino acids. In DNA, the CDR3 is TGTGCCAGCACTACAGGGGGAGGGACTGAAGCTTTCTTT. Protein sequence: CASTTGGGTEAFF.

The chain is built from TRBV9 and TRBJ1-6; 10 bases line up with TRBD1. The CDR3 consists of 13 residues. J was trimmed by 9 bases and V by 7 bases; bases with no gene match: 4. The germline gives CDR1 SGDLS, CDR2 YYNGEE. The CDR3 nucleotides read TGTGCCAGCGGGACAGGGGATATTTCACCCCTCCACTTT. As protein: CASGTGDISPLHF.

V is TRBV28 and J is TRBJ1-2; possible D gene TRBD1, 5 bases. V was trimmed by 4 bases and J by 4 bases, leaving 13 bases between them. Per germline, CDR1 MDHEN and CDR2 SYDVKM. CDR3 length: 14 amino acids. CDR3 loop: CASSYEGVSYGYTF. The CDR3, as DNA: TGTGCCAGCAGTTATGAAGGGGTTAGCTATGGCTACACCTTC.

CDR3: CASSLSGYRGQEQFF. The CDR3 bases are TGTGCCAGCAGTTTATCCGGCTACCGAGGGCAGGAGCAGTTCTTC. The V call is TRBV28, the J call TRBJ2-1, with D possibly being TRBD2 (5 bases). Germline-derived CDR1 and CDR2 are MDHEN and SYDVKM. Trimming pared 1 base from V and 10 bases from J, leaving 17 bases between. This CDR3 spans 15 amino acids.

The CDR3 region has the DNA TGTGCCAGCAGTGACAGTTCCCCTTGGTTCAATGAGCAGTTCTTC. Translating it yields CASSDSSPWFNEQFF. The chain couples TRBV2 to TRBJ2-1; D is unresolved. Germline V CDR1 and CDR2: SNHLY, FYNNEI. The length of the CDR3 is 15 residues. V gave up 3 bases and J gave up 6 bases, with 15 bases separating them.

The chain recombines TRBV3-1 (or the pseudogene TRBV3-2) with TRBJ1-1; 8 bases map to TRBD1. The CDR3 is 20 residues long. CDR1 and CDR2 from the germline V gene are LGHDT and YNNKEL (reference sequence). V was pared by 4 bases and J by 0 bases, with 19 bases of the junction left unmatched. The CDR3 nucleotides are TGTGCCAGCAGCCCGCGGACAGGGTGGGTCCAGCTAGGGATGAACACTGAAGCTTTCTTT. It encodes CASSPRTGWVQLGMNTEAFF.

The chain employs TRBV7-9 and TRBJ1-6, with 9 bases that match TRBD1. Germline V gene data show CDR1 as SEHNR and CDR2 as FQNEAQ (reference sequence). Trimming removed 5 bases from V and 4 bases from J; junction bases left unmatched: 12. The CDR3 loop spans 18 amino acids. This CDR3 reads CASSLSPGQGVYNSPLHF. The CDR3 bases are TGTGCCAGCAGCCTTTCACCGGGACAGGGCGTTTATAATTCACCCCTCCACTTT. Looking up the rest from reference TRBV7-9 and TRBJ1-6 gives the full variable domain: DTGVSQNPRHKITKRGQNVTFRCDPISEHNRLYWYRQTLGQGPEFLTYFQNEAQLEKSRLLSDRFSAERPKGSFSTLEIQRTEQGDSAMYLCASSLSPGQGVYNSPLHFGNGTRLTVT.

The V call is TRBV3-1 (or the pseudogene TRBV3-2), the J call TRBJ1-2; D gene unclear. Trimming shortened V by 1 base and J by 8 bases, and 8 bases separated the two germline ends. CDR1 is LGHDT and CDR2 is YNNKEL in the germline V gene (reference sequence). This CDR3 is built from 12 residues. The CDR3 spells CASSQVNTGYTF. The CDR3 nucleotides are TGTGCCAGCAGCCAAGTAAACACGGGCTACACCTTC.

The CDR3 DNA reads TGTGCCAGCAGTGGGAGAGGACTAGCGGGGGGTTCCTCCTACAATGAGCAGTTCTTC. Its translation: CASSGRGLAGGSSYNEQFF. The chain combines TRBV2 with TRBJ2-1; TRBD2 matches at 14 bases. The CDR3 contains 19 residues. The J segment lost 0 bases and the V segment lost 4 bases, leaving 8 bases of the junction unmatched. Per germline, CDR1 SNHLY and CDR2 FYNNEI.

The V gene is TRBV27, the J gene TRBJ1-1, with D maybe TRBD1 (6 bases). From germline, CDR1 is MNHEY and CDR2 SMNVEV (reference sequence). The CDR3 loop spans 15 amino acids. V lost 2 bases and J 4 bases, leaving 14 bases between the germline ends. This chain's CDR3 is CASSLTTTGLTEAFF. DNA of the CDR3: TGTGCCAGCAGTTTAACCACGACAGGTCTCACTGAAGCTTTCTTT.

This clone has just one count. The chain uses TRBV18 and TRBJ2-7; D ambiguous. The V end lost 4 bases, the J end lost 3 bases, and 13 bases lay between the germline ends. The CDR3 is made up of 14 amino acids. Germline V lookup: CDR1 KGHSH, CDR2 LQKENI. CDR3 amino acids: CASSLNNQYYEQYF. The CDR3 nucleotides are TGTGCCAGCTCACTGAACAACCAGTACTACGAGCAGTACTTC.